There are a few counts of the clone carrying this T cell receptor beta chain. Its cognate antigen is unknown. The sample belongs to a study of T cells in Graves' hyperthyroidism and ophthalmopathy. Study-wide points: In blood, most of the thyroid clonotypes expanded above 0.001 were also present.

Deletions cut 0 bases from V and 6 bases from J, with 12 bases between. The CDR3 is 15 residues long. CDR1 SGHRS and CDR2 YFSETQ come from the germline V gene. TCR beta CDR3 sequences were amplified from RNA transcripts. RT-PCR in the first round (using the HTBI primer set) targeted the TCR CDR3. TCRdb used MiXCR to reprocess the multiplex PCR reads, holding one entry per CDR3 protein. The profile shows roughly 360,000 distinct CDR3 sequences, around an eighth of them singletons. The clonotype was recovered from a man aged 30-40 years with Graves' hyperthyroidism that later progressed to Graves' ophthalmopathy. The genes are TRBV5-1 and TRBJ2-2; D uncertain. The source material was blood. CDR3 region: CASSLAPGGAGELFF. The CDR3 DNA reads TGCGCCAGCAGCTTGGCCCCGGGCGGCGCCGGGGAGCTGTTTTTT.